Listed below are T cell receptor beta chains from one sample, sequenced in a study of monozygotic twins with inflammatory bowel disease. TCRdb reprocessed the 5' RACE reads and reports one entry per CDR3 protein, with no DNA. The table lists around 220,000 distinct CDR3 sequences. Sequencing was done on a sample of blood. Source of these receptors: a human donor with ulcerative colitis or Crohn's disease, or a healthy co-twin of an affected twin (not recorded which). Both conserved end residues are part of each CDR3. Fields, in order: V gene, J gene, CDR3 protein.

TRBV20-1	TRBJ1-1	CSATTTGQGLLLLGLGTEAFF
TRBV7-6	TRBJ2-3	CASSPTVRDTQYF
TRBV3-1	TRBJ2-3	CASSQEVGARTDTQYF
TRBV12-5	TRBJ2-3	CASGPRGRTSGGTDTQYF
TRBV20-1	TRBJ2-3	CARGALGTDTQYF
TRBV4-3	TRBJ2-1	CASSQDSRAGDYNEQFF
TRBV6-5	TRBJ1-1	CASSYDGQGYTEAFF
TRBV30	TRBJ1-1	CAWSEGRDTEAFF
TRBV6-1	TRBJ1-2	CASSEALLQSYGYTF
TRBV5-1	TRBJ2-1	CASSLEGDSSYNEQFF
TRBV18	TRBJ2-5	CASSPGRSQETQYF
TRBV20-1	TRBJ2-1	CSASGVHEQFF
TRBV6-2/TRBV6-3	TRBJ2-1	CASSWTSLSSYNEQFF
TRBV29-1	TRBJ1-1	CSVGGAARATEAFF
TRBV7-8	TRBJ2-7	CASSSLRGYEQYF
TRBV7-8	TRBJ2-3	CASSLAPDRSTDTQYF